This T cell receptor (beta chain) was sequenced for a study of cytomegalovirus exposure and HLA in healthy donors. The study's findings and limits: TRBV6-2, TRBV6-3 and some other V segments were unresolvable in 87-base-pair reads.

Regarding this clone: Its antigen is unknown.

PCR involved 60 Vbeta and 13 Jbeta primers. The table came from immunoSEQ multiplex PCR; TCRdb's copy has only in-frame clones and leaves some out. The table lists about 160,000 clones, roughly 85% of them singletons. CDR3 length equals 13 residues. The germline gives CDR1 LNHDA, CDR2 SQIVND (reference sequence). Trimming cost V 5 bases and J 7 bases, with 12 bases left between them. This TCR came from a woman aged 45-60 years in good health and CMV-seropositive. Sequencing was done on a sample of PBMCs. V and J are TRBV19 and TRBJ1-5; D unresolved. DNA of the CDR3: TGTGCCAGTAGTGAGCGGCGATACCAGCCCCAGCATTTT. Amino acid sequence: CASSERRYQPQHF.